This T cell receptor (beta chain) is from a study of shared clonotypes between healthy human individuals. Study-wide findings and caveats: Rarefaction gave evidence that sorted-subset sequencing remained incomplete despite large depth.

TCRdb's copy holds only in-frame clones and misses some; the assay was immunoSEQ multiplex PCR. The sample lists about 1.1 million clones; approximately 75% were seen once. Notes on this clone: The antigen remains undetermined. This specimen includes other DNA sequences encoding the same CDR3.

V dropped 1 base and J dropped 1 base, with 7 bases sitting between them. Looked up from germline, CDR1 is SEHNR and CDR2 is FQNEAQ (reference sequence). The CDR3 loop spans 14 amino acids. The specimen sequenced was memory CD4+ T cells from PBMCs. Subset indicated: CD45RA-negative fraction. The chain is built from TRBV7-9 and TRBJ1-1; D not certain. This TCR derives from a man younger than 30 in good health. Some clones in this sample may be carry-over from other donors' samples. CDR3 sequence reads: CASSLVTGNTEAFF. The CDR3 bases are TGTGCCAGCAGCTTAGTAACGGGGAACACTGAAGCTTTCTTT.